This TCR beta chain emerged from a study of blood T cell repertoires in COVID-19. Study as a whole: Spain, Italy and the United States supplied samples that represented acute and convalescent COVID-19.

Measured with immunoSEQ multiplex PCR; TCRdb has only the in-frame clones, and not every one. The sample includes about 200,000 clones, 86% seen only once; the top ten take 0.6% to 1%. Sequencing was carried out using peripheral blood. The source of this sequence is a woman in her 70s with acute or convalescent COVID-19.

The DNA for the CDR3 is TGTGCCAGCAGTGAGACCTCGCGGAGGGGAACTAGGCAGCAGTACTTC. Its translation is CASSETSRRGTRQQYF. The rearrangement links TRBV6-1 to TRBJ2-7; maybe TRBD2 (6 bases). The CDR3 spans 16 residues. Germline CDR1 MNHNS, CDR2 SASEGT. V was trimmed by 3 bases and J by 8 bases, leaving 23 bases between them.